Presented here are 28 T cell receptor beta chains from one specimen sequenced in a study of blood T cells in healthy people across ages. The use of a sample-barcoded 5' primer and a J-beta primer mix characterized a second PCR of about 6 to 12 cycles. TCRdb fed the 5' RACE reads into MiXCR, producing one record per CDR3 protein. The sample has about 1.8 million distinct CDR3 sequences, 40% to 55% seen once. Specimen: blood. These receptors came from a woman aged 40 to 50 in good health.

The rearrangement links TRBV2 to TRBJ2-1; D unclear. CDR3 size: 12 residues. Germline-derived CDR1 and CDR2 are SNHLY and FYNNEI. V was pared by 4 bases and J by 7 bases, with 8 bases between. CDR3 region: CASSGDANEQFF. CDR3 coding DNA: TGTGCCAGCAGTGGAGATGCGAATGAGCAGTTCTTC.

V usage is TRBV7-9 and J usage is TRBJ2-1; 9 bases agree with TRBD2. CDR3 length: 16 residues. The junction had 9 bases not matched to a gene; V was cut back by 5 bases and J by 4 bases. CDR1 and CDR2 from the germline V gene are SEHNR and FQNEAQ (reference sequence). The CDR3 sequence is CASSQSGGRGYNEQFF. The DNA of the CDR3 is TGTGCCAGCAGCCAAAGCGGGGGGCGGGGTTACAATGAGCAGTTCTTC.

J is TRBJ2-3 and V is TRBV6-5; 9 positions agree with TRBD2. Germline trimming cut 9 bases from V and 1 base from J; bases unmatched to any gene: 8. The CDR3 sequence is 15 residues long. Germline CDR1 and CDR2: MNHEY and SVGAGI. In DNA, the CDR3 is TGTGCCAGTAGTCTAGCGGGAAAGCGCACAGATACGCAGTATTTT. It yields the protein CASSLAGKRTDTQYF.

This clonotype appeared a single time. CDR3 sequence: CASSMDRGRVHSPLHF. The CDR3 DNA follows: TGTGCCAGCAGCATGGACAGGGGGCGCGTCCATTCACCCCTCCACTTT. The chain links TRBV9 to TRBJ1-6; 11 bases line up with TRBD1. The trim removed 4 bases at V and 8 bases at J, leaving 8 bases unmatched. CDR1 SGDLS and CDR2 YYNGEE come from the germline V gene. The CDR3 totals 16 residues. Full variable domain (remainder filled in from reference TRBV9 and TRBJ1-6): DSGVTQTPKHLITATGQRVTLRCSPRSGDLSVYWYQQSLDQGLQFLIQYYNGEERAKGNILERFSAQQFPDLHSELNLSSLELGDSALYFCASSMDRGRVHSPLHFGNGTRLTVT.

The V and J genes are TRBV5-1 and TRBJ2-5, with D perhaps assigned TRBD1 or TRBD2 (5 bases each). Trimming took off 4 bases at V and 4 bases at J, with 14 bases between the two ends. The CDR3 has 14 amino acids. Germline V gene lookup returns CDR1 SGHRS and CDR2 YFSETQ. For the CDR3, the DNA is TGCGCCAGCAGCGGGGGAACCCTCGGAGAGACCCAGTACTTC. Protein sequence: CASSGGTLGETQYF.

This clonotype was counted a few times. The chain couples TRBV7-9 to TRBJ2-4; D is ambiguous. This CDR3 has 14 amino acids. V was pared by 4 bases and J by 0 bases, with 7 bases between. Per germline, CDR1 SEHNR and CDR2 FQNEAQ (reference sequence). The chain's CDR3 is CASSSEAAKNIQYF. CDR3 sequence (DNA): TGTGCCAGCAGCTCCGAAGCAGCCAAAAACATTCAGTACTTC.

The chain links TRBV15 to TRBJ1-1; unclear D gene. V was shortened by 8 bases and J by 7 bases, with 14 bases between the two germline ends. The CDR3 covers 12 residues. CDR1 is LNHNV and CDR2 is YYDKDF in the germline V gene (reference sequence). The DNA for the CDR3 is TGTGCCACCGGTGGGCGTAACGGTGAAGCTTTCTTT. As protein: CATGGRNGEAFF.

This clonotype was seen only once. The rearrangement joins TRBV11-1 to TRBJ2-1; 10 nucleotides line up with TRBD2. From germline, CDR1 is SGHAT and CDR2 FQDESV (reference sequence). The CDR3 extends over 16 amino acids. J gave up 8 bases and V 5 bases, and 12 bases lay outside the gene matches. The CDR3 DNA reads TGTGCCAGCAGCCCCGCGAGCGGGGGGGCGTACCATGAGCAGTTCTTC. Amino acids: CASSPASGGAYHEQFF.

The V call is TRBV28, the J call TRBJ2-2; TRBD1 matches at 7 bases. V shed 6 bases, J shed 6 bases, and the junction held 4 bases outside the gene matches. Per germline, CDR1 MDHEN and CDR2 SYDVKM. The CDR3 contains 13 residues. The CDR3 spells CASSTDRAGELFF. The CDR3 DNA is TGTGCCAGCAGCACTGACAGGGCCGGGGAGCTGTTTTTT. The entire variable domain, with the rest obtained from reference TRBV28 and TRBJ2-2, is as follows: DVKVTQSSRYLVKRTGEKVFLECVQDMDHENMFWYRQDPGLGLRLIYFSYDVKMKEKGDIPEGYSVSREKKERFSLILESASTNQTSMYLCASSTDRAGELFFGEGSRLTVL.

The chain recombines TRBV4-3 with TRBJ1-6, with D unclear. Germline V gene data show CDR1 as LGHNA and CDR2 as YSLEER. Trimming cost V 0 bases and J 3 bases, with 12 bases left between them. The CDR3 extends over 17 amino acids. The DNA of the CDR3 is TGCGCCAGCAGCCAAGATGAAGGCAGCGGCTATAATTCACCCCTCCACTTT. As protein: CASSQDEGSGYNSPLHF.

The rearrangement uses TRBV7-2 and TRBJ1-4; 7 bases agree with TRBD1. The trim removed 2 bases at V and 0 bases at J, leaving 3 bases unmatched. Per the germline V gene, CDR1 is SGHTA and CDR2 is FQGNSA. The CDR3 length is 16 residues. Here the CDR3 reads CASSLYRGATNEKLFF. DNA for the CDR3: TGTGCCAGCAGCTTATACAGGGGTGCAACTAATGAAAAACTGTTTTTT. The variable domain in full, with the rest retrieved from reference TRBV7-2 and TRBJ1-4, is GAGVSQSPSNKVTEKGKDVELRCDPISGHTALYWYRQSLGQGLEFLIYFQGNSAPDKSGLPSDRFSAERTGGSVSTLTIQRTQQEDSAVYLCASSLYRGATNEKLFFGSGTQLSVL.

The rearrangement uses TRBV7-2 and TRBJ2-5; the match to TRBD1 covers 9 bases. The better agreement between TRBJ2-7 and the DNA end casts doubt on the J call. This CDR3 is built from 13 residues. Germline lookup yields CDR1 SGHTA and CDR2 FQGNSA. In DNA form, the CDR3 reads TGTGCCAGCAGCAAGCGGGACAGGGACGAGCAGTACTTC. It translates to CASSKRDRDEQYF.

This chain joins TRBV27 and TRBJ1-4; TRBD1 matches 8 bases. Germline V gene lookup returns CDR1 MNHEY and CDR2 SMNVEV (reference sequence). V shed 2 bases, J shed 5 bases, and the junction held 7 bases outside the gene matches. This CDR3 is 16 amino acids long. The CDR3 here is CASSLGRQGMNEKLFF. CDR3 DNA: TGTGCCAGCAGTTTAGGCAGACAGGGGATGAATGAAAAACTGTTTTTT.

The rearrangement uses TRBV4-3 and TRBJ2-1, with TRBD2 matching over 12 bases. Germline trimming cut 0 bases from V and 4 bases from J; bases unmatched to any gene: 10. The CDR3 spans 19 residues. CDR1 and CDR2 from the germline V gene are LGHNA and YSLEER. The DNA of the CDR3 is TGCGCCAGCAGCCAAGATGTAGGAGGGGGGACTAGCGGGTACAATGAGCAGTTCTTC. Protein sequence: CASSQDVGGGTSGYNEQFF.

The chain links TRBV6-2 or TRBV6-3 to TRBJ1-1; D unresolved. The V end was cut by 0 bases, the J end by 11 bases, with 10 bases between. CDR3 length: 12 residues. Germline V CDR1 and CDR2: MNHEY, SVGEGT. The CDR3 is CASSYSRDRAFF. CDR3 sequence (DNA): TGTGCCAGCAGTTACTCACGGGATCGTGCTTTCTTT.

In this sample, this clonotype turned up a few times. The chain joins TRBV7-9 to TRBJ2-4, with 7 bases matching TRBD2. This CDR3 comprises 14 residues. Per the germline V gene, CDR1 is SEHNR and CDR2 is FQNEAQ (reference sequence). V lost 5 bases, J lost 8 bases, and 9 bases stayed unmatched. CDR3 in DNA: TGTGCCAGCAGCCTTTTGGAGGGAGGGGACATTCAGTACTTC. Translated: CASSLLEGGDIQYF. Full variable domain (remainder filled in from reference TRBV7-9 and TRBJ2-4): DTGVSQNPRHKITKRGQNVTFRCDPISEHNRLYWYRQTLGQGPEFLTYFQNEAQLEKSRLLSDRFSAERPKGSFSTLEIQRTEQGDSAMYLCASSLLEGGDIQYFGAGTRLSVL.

V usage is TRBV20-1 and J usage is TRBJ2-1; 7 nucleotides agree with TRBD1. In germline, CDR1 is DFQATT, CDR2 SNEGSKA (reference sequence). The junction had 7 bases not matched to a gene; V was cut back by 6 bases and J by 11 bases. This CDR3 is 11 amino acids long. CDR3 residues: CSASTGEKQFF. CDR3 nucleotides: TGCAGTGCCAGCACAGGGGAAAAGCAGTTCTTC.

This clonotype was picked up a small number of times. The rearrangement uses TRBV3-1 and TRBJ2-7, with TRBD2 identical over 9 bases. The CDR3 contains 15 residues. V was clipped by 2 bases and J by 4 bases; unmatched bases: 6. Germline CDR1 reads LGHDT; CDR2 reads YNNKEL (reference sequence). CDR3 in amino acids: CASSQPSGGLYEQYF. CDR3 DNA sequence: TGTGCCAGCAGCCAACCCAGCGGGGGGCTATACGAGCAGTACTTC.

This rearrangement joins TRBV20-1 to TRBJ2-7, with D possibly matching TRBD1 (6 bases). Germline CDR1 and CDR2: DFQATT and SNEGSKA (reference sequence). The CDR3 sequence is 13 residues long. Between the trimmed V and J ends, which lost 0 bases and 2 bases, there was a span of 8 bases. Here the CDR3 DNA reads TGCAGTGCTAGAGAACGGACAGCCTACGAGCAGTACTTC. Protein product: CSARERTAYEQYF.

The gene calls are TRBV28 and TRBJ2-3; 7 bases match TRBD2. There are 15 residues in the CDR3. The V gene's germline CDR1 is MDHEN and CDR2 SYDVKM. The trim removed 8 bases at V and 0 bases at J, leaving 8 bases unmatched. The CDR3 is CASPPSGRSTDTQYF. The CDR3, as DNA: TGTGCCAGCCCCCCTAGCGGTCGAAGCACAGATACGCAGTATTTT. The whole variable domain, remainder taken from reference TRBV28 and TRBJ2-3, is DVKVTQSSRYLVKRTGEKVFLECVQDMDHENMFWYRQDPGLGLRLIYFSYDVKMKEKGDIPEGYSVSREKKERFSLILESASTNQTSMYLCASPPSGRSTDTQYFGPGTRLTVL.

The chain employs TRBV24-1 and TRBJ2-5; D not resolved. The CDR3 contains 16 residues. Germline CDR1 and CDR2: KGHDR and SFDVKD. V was trimmed by 0 bases and J by 1 base, leaving 11 bases between them. The CDR3 protein is CATSDLGGVAQETQYF. In nucleotides, the CDR3 is TGTGCCACCAGTGATTTGGGTGGGGTGGCCCAAGAGACCCAGTACTTC.

V gene TRBV4-3 combines with J gene TRBJ1-1, with unresolved D. CDR1 is LGHNA, CDR2 YSLEER, per germline. The CDR3 is made up of 14 amino acids. Trimming took off 0 bases at V and 7 bases at J, with 12 bases between the two ends. This CDR3 is CASSQEAPGVEAFF. In DNA form, the CDR3 reads TGCGCCAGCAGCCAAGAAGCCCCGGGAGTTGAAGCTTTCTTT.

This clonotype was seen more than once but under ten times. The chain uses TRBV6-6 and TRBJ1-5; TRBD1 aligns across 10 bases. The CDR3 is made up of 15 amino acids. Per germline, CDR1 MNHNY and CDR2 SVGAGI (reference sequence). J gave up 6 bases and V 5 bases, and 7 bases lay outside the gene matches. The CDR3 sequence: CASSPGQGGSQPQHF. CDR3 bases: TGTGCCAGCAGTCCCGGACAGGGGGGGAGTCAGCCCCAGCATTTT.

This chain joins TRBV7-9 and TRBJ2-4, with D unresolved. The CDR3 is made up of 15 amino acids. With 4 bases removed from V and 1 base from J, the gap between germline ends came to 11 bases. Germline V lookup: CDR1 SEHNR, CDR2 FQNEAQ (reference sequence). The chain's CDR3 is CASSSEGRAKNIQYF. The CDR3 DNA is TGTGCCAGCAGCTCGGAAGGCCGCGCCAAAAACATTCAGTACTTC.

This clonotype was found many times. J is TRBJ2-3 and V is TRBV9; 9 bases match TRBD1. This CDR3 has 14 residues. The ends lost 2 bases at V and 5 bases at J; junction bases unmatched: 3. The germline V gene has CDR1 SGDLS and CDR2 YYNGEE. The CDR3 DNA reads TGTGCCAGCAGCGTCACAGGGGGCGGAGATACGCAGTATTTT. Translated: CASSVTGGGDTQYF.

This clonotype came up once. The J gene is TRBJ2-7, the V gene TRBV6-2 or TRBV6-3, with 13 bases aligning to TRBD2. CDR3 length: 17 residues. The germline CDR1 and CDR2 sequences are MNHEY and SVGEGT. V shed 4 bases and J 4 bases; nucleotides not matched to a gene: 10. The DNA for the CDR3 is TGTGCCAGCAGTTCAACCACCGGGACTAGCGGGGAATACGAGCAGTACTTC. Translation gives CASSSTTGTSGEYEQYF.

This clonotype was seen only a few times. The V and J genes are TRBV7-2 and TRBJ2-5; a possible D gene is TRBD2 (6 bases). Trimming removed 3 bases from V and 5 bases from J, with 13 bases in between. The CDR3 length is 14 residues. Germline assignment: CDR1 SGHTA and CDR2 FQGNSA. CDR3 nucleotide sequence: TGTGCCAGCAGCTTGCAGGGAGGTTTCGAGACCCAGTACTTC. Its translation is CASSLQGGFETQYF.

V gene TRBV20-1 combines with J gene TRBJ2-4, with D tentatively TRBD1 or TRBD2 (5 bases each). The J call may not be correct, given that the DNA end is closer to TRBJ2-7. CDR3 size: 11 residues. From germline, CDR1 is DFQATT and CDR2 SNEGSKA (reference sequence). The CDR3 DNA reads as TGCAGTGTTCGGGGCCCCTACGAGCAGTACTTC. Translated: CSVRGPYEQYF.